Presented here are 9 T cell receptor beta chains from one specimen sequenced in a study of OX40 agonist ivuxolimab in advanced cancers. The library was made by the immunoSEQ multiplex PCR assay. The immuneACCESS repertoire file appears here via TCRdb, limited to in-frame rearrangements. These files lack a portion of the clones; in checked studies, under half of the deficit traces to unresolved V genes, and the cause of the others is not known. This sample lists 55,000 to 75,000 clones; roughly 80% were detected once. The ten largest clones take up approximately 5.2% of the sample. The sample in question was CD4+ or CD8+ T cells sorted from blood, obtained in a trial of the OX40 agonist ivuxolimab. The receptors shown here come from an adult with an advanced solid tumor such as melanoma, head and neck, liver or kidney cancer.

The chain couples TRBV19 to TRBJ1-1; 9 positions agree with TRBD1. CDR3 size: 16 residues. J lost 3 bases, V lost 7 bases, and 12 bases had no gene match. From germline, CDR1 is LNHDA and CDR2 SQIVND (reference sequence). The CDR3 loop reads CASKGLDRGIDTEAFF. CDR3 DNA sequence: TGTGCCAGTAAAGGGCTCGACAGGGGGATTGACACTGAAGCTTTCTTT.

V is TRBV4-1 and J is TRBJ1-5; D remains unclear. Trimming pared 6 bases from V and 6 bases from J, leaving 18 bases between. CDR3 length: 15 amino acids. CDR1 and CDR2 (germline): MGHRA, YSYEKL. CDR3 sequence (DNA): TGCGCCAGCAGAGCCCTCTATACCGCGGGTCAGCCCCAGCATTTT. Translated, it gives CASRALYTAGQPQHF.

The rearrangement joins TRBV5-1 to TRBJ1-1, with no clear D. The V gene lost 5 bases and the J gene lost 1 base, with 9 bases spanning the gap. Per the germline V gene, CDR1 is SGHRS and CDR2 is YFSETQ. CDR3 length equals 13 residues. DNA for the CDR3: TGCGCCAGCAGAATTCGGACGAACACTGAAGCTTTCTTT. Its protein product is CASRIRTNTEAFF.

The CDR3 loop reads CASSNPPVTYQPQHF. In DNA form, the CDR3 reads TGTGCCAGCAGCAACCCTCCCGTCACCTATCAGCCCCAGCATTTT. The chain has TRBV21-1 and TRBJ1-5. TRBV21-1 is recorded as a pseudogene. The CDR3 spans 15 residues.

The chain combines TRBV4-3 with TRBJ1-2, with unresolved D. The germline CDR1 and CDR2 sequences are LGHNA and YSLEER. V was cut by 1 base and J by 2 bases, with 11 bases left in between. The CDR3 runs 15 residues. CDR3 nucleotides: TGCGCCAGCAGCCAAGGCGGACGGAGCAACTATGGCTACACCTTC. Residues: CASSQGGRSNYGYTF.

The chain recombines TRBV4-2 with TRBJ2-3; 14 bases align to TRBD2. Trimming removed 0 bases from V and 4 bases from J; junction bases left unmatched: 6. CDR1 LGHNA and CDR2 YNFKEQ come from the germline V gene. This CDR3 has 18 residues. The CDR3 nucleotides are TGTGCCAGCAGCCAAGACAGACTAGCGGGAGGGATGTCAGATACGCAGTATTTT. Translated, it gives CASSQDRLAGGMSDTQYF.

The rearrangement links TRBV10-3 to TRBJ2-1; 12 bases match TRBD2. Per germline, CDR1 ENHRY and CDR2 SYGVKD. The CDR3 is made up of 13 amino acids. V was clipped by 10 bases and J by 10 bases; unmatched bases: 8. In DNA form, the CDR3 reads TGTGCCACCGCCCGGACTAGCGGGGAAGAGCAGTTCTTC. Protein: CATARTSGEEQFF.

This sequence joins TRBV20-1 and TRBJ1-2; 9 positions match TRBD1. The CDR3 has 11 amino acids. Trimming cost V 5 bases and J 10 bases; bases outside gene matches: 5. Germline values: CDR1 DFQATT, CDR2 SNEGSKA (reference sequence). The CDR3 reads CSAETGGDYTF. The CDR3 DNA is TGCAGTGCTGAGACAGGGGGGGACTACACCTTC.

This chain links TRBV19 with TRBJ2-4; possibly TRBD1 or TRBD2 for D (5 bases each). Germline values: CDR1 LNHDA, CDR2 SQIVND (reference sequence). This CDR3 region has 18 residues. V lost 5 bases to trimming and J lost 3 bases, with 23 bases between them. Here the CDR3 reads CASSSGPGRRYGKNIQYF. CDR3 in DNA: TGTGCCAGTAGTTCTGGACCGGGACGACGGTACGGCAAAAACATTCAGTACTTC.